Listed here is a single T cell receptor (beta chain). The assay was immunoSEQ multiplex PCR, and TCRdb's table has in-frame clones only and misses some. This table has about 92,000 clones, roughly 77% appearing once. CDR1 is MNHEY, CDR2 SMNVEV, per germline (reference sequence). V lost 5 bases, J lost 6 bases, and 8 bases stayed unmatched. The CDR3 consists of 16 residues. Specified time point: baseline, week 1 (first vaccination visit). Treatment reported: pre-vaccination baseline after standard-of-care therapy. The sample originates from a study of a mutant IDH1 vaccine in newly diagnosed glioma. Study-level background: Those enrolled had earlier been treated with radiotherapy, temozolomide, or both, mostly both.

The receptor comes from a man between 35 and 55 years old with glioma. The rearrangement uses TRBV27 and TRBJ2-3; 13 nucleotides agree with TRBD2. Specimen: PBMCs, collected from a glioma patient treated with radiotherapy, temozolomide or both. CDR3 region: CASSTLAGGPLDTQYF. CDR3 in DNA: TGTGCCAGCAGTACACTAGCGGGAGGGCCTTTGGATACGCAGTATTTT.